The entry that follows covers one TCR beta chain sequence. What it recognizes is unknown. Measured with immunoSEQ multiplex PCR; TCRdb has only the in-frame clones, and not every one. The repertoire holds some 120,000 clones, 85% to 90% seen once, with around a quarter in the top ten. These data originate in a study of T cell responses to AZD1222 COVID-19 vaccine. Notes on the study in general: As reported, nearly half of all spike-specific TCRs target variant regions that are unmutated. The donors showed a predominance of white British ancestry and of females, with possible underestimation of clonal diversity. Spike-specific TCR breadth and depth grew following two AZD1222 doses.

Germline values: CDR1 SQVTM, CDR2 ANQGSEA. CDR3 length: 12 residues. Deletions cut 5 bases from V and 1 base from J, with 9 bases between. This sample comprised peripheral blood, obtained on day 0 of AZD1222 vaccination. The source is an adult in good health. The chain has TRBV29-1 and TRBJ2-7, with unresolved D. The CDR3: CSVRASSYEQYF. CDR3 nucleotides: TGCAGCGTTAGGGCCAGTTCCTACGAGCAGTACTTC.